This record concerns one T cell receptor beta chain sequence. Both 60 Vbeta primers and 13 Jbeta primers went into the PCR. Method: immunoSEQ multiplex PCR; TCRdb's copy keeps in-frame clones and lacks some. There are about 130,000 clones in the sample; around 80% occur only once, and over 0.9% lies in the top ten. The data are from a study of cytomegalovirus exposure and HLA in healthy donors. Study-level background: Roughly 92 million unique TCRs, all from HLA-typed donors, were included in an early release of the data.

Germline CDR1 MNHNS, CDR2 SASEGT. V dropped 6 bases and J dropped 0; count of bases not matched to a gene: 8. The CDR3 has 15 residues. The TCR was taken from a human donor in good health. The source material was PBMCs. The chain employs TRBV6-1 and TRBJ2-7; 7 nucleotides match TRBD1. The CDR3 protein is CASRPRQGSSYEQYF. Here the CDR3 DNA reads TGTGCCAGCAGACCGAGACAGGGTTCCTCCTACGAGCAGTACTTC.